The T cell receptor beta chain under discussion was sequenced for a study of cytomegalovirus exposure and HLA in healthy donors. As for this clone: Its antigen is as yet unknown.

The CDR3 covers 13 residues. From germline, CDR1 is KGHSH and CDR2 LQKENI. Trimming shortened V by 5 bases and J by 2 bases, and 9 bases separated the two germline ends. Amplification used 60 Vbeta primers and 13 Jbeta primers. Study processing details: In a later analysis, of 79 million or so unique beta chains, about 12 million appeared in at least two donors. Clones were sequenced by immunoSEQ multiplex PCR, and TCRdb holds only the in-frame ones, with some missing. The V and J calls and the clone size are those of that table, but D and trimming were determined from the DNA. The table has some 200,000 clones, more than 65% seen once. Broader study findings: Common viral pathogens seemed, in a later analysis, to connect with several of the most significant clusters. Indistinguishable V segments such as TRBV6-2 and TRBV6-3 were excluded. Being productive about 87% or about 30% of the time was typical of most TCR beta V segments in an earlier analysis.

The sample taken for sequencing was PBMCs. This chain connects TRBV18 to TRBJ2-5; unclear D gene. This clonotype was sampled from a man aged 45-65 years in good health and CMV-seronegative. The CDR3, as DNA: TGTGCCAGCTCAGAAGTCCAGCAAGAGACCCAGTACTTC. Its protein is CASSEVQQETQYF.